The clone carrying this TCR beta chain was seen more than once but under ten times. The data were obtained in a study of blood T cells in healthy people across ages. This CDR3 region has 17 residues. Germline V CDR1 and CDR2: DFQATT, SNEGSKA (reference sequence). Unmatched junction bases numbered 6, after V lost 1 base and J lost 2 bases. A sample-barcoded 5' primer and a J-beta primer mix were used in a second PCR of about 7 to 12 cycles. Via MiXCR, TCRdb re-called the 5' RACE reads, giving one row per CDR3 protein. Seen here are over 700,000 distinct CDR3 sequences, 40% to 65% observed once, and the top ten hold approximately 41%.

The chain is built from TRBV20-1 and TRBJ2-7; 15 nucleotides agree with TRBD2. Sequences were obtained from blood. This TCR derives from an older man in good health. CDR3 sequence: CSARVGTSGRLTYEQYF. The CDR3 coding sequence is TGCAGTGCTAGAGTTGGGACTAGCGGGAGGCTGACCTACGAGCAGTACTTC.